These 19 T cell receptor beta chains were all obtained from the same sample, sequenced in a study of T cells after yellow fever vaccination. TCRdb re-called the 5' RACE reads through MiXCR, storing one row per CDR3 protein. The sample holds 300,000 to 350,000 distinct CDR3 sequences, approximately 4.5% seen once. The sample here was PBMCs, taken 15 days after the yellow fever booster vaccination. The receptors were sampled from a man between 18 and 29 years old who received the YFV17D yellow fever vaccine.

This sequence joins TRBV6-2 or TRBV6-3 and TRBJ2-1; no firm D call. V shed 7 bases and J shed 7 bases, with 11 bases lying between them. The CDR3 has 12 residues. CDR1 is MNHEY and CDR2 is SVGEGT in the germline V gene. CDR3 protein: CASKTPANEQFF. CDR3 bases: TGTGCCAGCAAGACCCCTGCTAATGAGCAGTTCTTC.

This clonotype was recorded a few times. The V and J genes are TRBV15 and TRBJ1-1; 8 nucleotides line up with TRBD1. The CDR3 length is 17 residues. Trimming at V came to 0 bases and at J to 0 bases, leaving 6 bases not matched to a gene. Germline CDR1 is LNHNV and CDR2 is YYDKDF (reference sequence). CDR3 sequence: CATSRDPGGRVNTEAFF. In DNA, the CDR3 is TGTGCCACCAGCAGAGACCCAGGGGGCCGGGTGAACACTGAAGCTTTCTTT.

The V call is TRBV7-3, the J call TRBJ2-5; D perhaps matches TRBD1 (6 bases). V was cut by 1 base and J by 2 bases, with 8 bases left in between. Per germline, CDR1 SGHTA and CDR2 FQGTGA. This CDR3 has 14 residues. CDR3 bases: TGTGCCAGCAGCTTAAACCAGGGGCAAGAGACCCAGTACTTC. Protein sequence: CASSLNQGQETQYF.

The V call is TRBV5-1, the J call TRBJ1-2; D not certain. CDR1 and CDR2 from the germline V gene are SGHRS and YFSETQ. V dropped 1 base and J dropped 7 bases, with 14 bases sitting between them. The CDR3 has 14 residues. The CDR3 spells CASSLPPPSFGYTF. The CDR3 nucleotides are TGCGCCAGCAGCTTGCCCCCCCCCTCGTTTGGCTACACCTTC.

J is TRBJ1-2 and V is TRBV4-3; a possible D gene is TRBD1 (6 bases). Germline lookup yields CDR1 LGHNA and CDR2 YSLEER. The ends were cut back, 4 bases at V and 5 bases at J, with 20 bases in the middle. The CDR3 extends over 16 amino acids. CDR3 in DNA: TGCGCCAGCAGCCCAGACCCGGGGGCGGTACTTTATGGCTACACCTTC. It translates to CASSPDPGAVLYGYTF.

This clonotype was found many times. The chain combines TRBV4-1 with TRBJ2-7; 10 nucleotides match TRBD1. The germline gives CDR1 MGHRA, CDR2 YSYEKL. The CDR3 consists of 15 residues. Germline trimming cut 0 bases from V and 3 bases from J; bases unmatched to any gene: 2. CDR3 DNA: TGCGCCAGCAGCCAAGACGGGACAGGGGACTACGAGCAGTACTTC. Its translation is CASSQDGTGDYEQYF.

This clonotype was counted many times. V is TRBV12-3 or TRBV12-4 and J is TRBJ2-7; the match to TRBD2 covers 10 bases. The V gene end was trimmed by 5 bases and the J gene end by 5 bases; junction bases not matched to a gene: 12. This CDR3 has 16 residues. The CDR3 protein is CASSAGGSGGIHEQYV. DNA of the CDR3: TGTGCCAGCAGTGCAGGCGGTAGCGGGGGGATCCACGAGCAGTACGTC.

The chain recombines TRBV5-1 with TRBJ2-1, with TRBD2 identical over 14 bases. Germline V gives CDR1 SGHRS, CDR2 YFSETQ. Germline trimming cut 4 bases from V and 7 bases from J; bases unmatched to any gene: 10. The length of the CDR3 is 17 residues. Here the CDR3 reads CASSLRLAGGPVNEQFF. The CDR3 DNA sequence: TGCGCCAGCAGCCTTCGACTAGCGGGGGGGCCAGTGAATGAGCAGTTCTTC.

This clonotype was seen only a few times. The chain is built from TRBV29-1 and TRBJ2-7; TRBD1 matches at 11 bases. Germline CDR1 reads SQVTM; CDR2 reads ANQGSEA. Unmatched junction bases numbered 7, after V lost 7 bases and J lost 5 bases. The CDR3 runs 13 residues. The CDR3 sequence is CSAWGGQGDEQYF. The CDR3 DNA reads TGCAGCGCCTGGGGGGGACAGGGGGACGAGCAGTACTTC.

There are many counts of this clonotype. The CDR3 bases are TGTGCCAGCAGCCGTGCGGGGGGAAAATACCAAGAGACCCAGTACTTC. This translates into CASSRAGGKYQETQYF. V is TRBV28 and J is TRBJ2-5; 8 bases match TRBD2. The CDR3 is made up of 16 amino acids. The V gene end was trimmed by 6 bases and the J gene end by 0 bases; junction bases not matched to a gene: 9. Germline CDR1 and CDR2: MDHEN and SYDVKM.

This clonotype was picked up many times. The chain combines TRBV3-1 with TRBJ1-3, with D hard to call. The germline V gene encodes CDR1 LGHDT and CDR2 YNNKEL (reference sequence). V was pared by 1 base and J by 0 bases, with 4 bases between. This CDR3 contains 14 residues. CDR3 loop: CASSQGSSGNTIYF. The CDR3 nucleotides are TGTGCCAGCAGCCAAGGTAGCTCTGGAAACACCATATATTTT. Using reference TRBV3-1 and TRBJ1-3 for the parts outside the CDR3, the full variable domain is DTAVSQTPKYLVTQMGNDKSIKCEQNLGHDTMYWYKQDSKKFLKIMFSYNNKELIINETVPNRFSPKSPDKAHLNLHINSLELGDSAVYFCASSQGSSGNTIYFGEGSWLTVV.

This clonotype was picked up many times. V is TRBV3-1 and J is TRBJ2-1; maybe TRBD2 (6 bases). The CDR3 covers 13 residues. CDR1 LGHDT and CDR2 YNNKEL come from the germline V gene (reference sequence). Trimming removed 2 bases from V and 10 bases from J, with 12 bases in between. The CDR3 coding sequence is TGTGCCAGCAGCCAAACCCTGAGCGGGGAGCAGTTCTTC. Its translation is CASSQTLSGEQFF.

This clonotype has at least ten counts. The CDR3 nucleotides are TGCGCCAGCGCCCTCACAGATACGCAGTATTTT. This translates into CASALTDTQYF. The chain couples TRBV5-1 to TRBJ2-3; D unresolved. V was trimmed by 7 bases and J by 2 bases, leaving 5 bases between them. The CDR3 spans 11 residues. Germline V gives CDR1 SGHRS, CDR2 YFSETQ.

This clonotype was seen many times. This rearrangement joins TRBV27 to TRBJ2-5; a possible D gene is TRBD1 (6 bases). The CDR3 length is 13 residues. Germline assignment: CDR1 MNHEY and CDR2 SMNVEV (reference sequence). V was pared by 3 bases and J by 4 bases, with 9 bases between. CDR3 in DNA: TGTGCCAGCAGTTTCGACAGGATAGAGACCCAGTACTTC. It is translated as CASSFDRIETQYF.

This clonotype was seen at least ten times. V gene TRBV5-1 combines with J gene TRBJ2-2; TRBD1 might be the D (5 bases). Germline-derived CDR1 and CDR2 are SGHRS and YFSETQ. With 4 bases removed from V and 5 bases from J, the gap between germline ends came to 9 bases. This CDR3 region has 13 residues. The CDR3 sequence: CASSPQGTGELFF. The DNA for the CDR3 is TGCGCCAGCAGCCCCCAGGGTACCGGGGAGCTGTTTTTT.

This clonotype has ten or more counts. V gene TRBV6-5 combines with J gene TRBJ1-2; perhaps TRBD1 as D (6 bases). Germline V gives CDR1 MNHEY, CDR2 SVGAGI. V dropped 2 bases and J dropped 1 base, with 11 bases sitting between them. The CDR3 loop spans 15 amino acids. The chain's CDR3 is CASSYEGGVNYGYTF. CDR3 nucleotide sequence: TGTGCCAGCAGTTACGAAGGGGGGGTTAACTATGGCTACACCTTC.

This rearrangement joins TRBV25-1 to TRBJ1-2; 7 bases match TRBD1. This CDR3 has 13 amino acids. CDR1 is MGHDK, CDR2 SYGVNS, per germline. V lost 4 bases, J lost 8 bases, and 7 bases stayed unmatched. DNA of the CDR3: TGTGCCAGCAGTGCTCAGGGGGTGGCCGGCTACACCTTC. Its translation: CASSAQGVAGYTF.

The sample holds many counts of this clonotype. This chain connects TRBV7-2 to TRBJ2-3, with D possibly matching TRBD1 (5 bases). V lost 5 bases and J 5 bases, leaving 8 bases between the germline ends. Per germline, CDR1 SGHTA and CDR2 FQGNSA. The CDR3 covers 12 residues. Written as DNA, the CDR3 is TGTGCCAGCAGCGGGGCTGGAGATACGCAGTATTTT. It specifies CASSGAGDTQYF.

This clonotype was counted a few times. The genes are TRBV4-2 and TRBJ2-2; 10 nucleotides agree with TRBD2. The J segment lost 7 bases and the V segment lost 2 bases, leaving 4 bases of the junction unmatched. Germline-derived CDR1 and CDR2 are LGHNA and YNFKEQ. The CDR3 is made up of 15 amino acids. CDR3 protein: CASSQWTSGSGELFF. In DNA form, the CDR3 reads TGTGCCAGCAGCCAATGGACTAGCGGTAGCGGGGAGCTGTTTTTT.